This T cell receptor beta chain was found in a study of OX40 agonist ivuxolimab in advanced cancers. The CDR3 loop spans 12 amino acids. The ends were cut back, 8 bases at V and 4 bases at J, with 11 bases in the middle. Germline V gene lookup returns CDR1 MDHEN and CDR2 SYDVKM. Assay used: immunoSEQ multiplex PCR; TCRdb lists only in-frame clones, some missing. The repertoire holds 35,000 to 55,000 clones, with 80% to 90% as singletons. The rearrangement links TRBV28 to TRBJ1-1; D gene unclear. Source: CD4+ or CD8+ T cells sorted from blood, taken in a trial of the OX40 agonist ivuxolimab. The clonotype originates from an adult with an advanced solid tumor such as melanoma, head and neck, liver or kidney cancer. CDR3 amino acids: CASGMVVTEAFF. CDR3 in DNA: TGTGCCAGCGGCATGGTTGTCACTGAAGCTTTCTTT.